Shown below are 25 T cell receptor beta chains from a single sample sequenced in a study of blood T cell repertoires in COVID-19. The data were produced by immunoSEQ multiplex PCR, yet TCRdb's version contains in-frame clones alone and is incomplete. Among about 240,000 clones listed, around 85% were seen once. Sequenced material: peripheral blood. The receptors here all came from a man in his 60s with acute or convalescent COVID-19.

The chain combines TRBV28 with TRBJ1-4, with a possible D match to TRBD1 (5 bases). This CDR3 spans 15 amino acids. CDR1 and CDR2 (germline): MDHEN, SYDVKM. Trimming cost V 2 bases and J 8 bases, with 15 bases left between them. This CDR3 is CASSLKDAGREKLFF. CDR3 in DNA: TGTGCCAGCAGTTTAAAGGACGCAGGGAGGGAAAAACTGTTTTTT.

The V gene is TRBV9, the J gene TRBJ2-2, with D possibly being TRBD2 (6 bases). The CDR3 covers 15 residues. Germline CDR1 reads SGDLS; CDR2 reads YYNGEE. The V gene lost 0 bases and the J gene lost 7 bases, with 13 bases spanning the gap. The DNA for the CDR3 is TGTGCCAGCAGCGTAGTTACAGGCGGGGACGGGGAGCTGTTTTTT. It is translated as CASSVVTGGDGELFF.

The chain links TRBV19 to TRBJ2-7, with 7 nucleotides matching TRBD1. The CDR3 sequence is 15 residues long. With 5 bases clipped from V and 0 bases from J, the junction kept 7 bases outside the gene matches. CDR1 is LNHDA, CDR2 SQIVND, per germline (reference sequence). In nucleotides, the CDR3 is TGTGCCAGTAGTTCCCCTCGGACAGGCTCCTACGAGCAGTACTTC. As protein: CASSSPRTGSYEQYF.

The chain is built from TRBV24-1 and TRBJ1-1, with a possible D match to TRBD1 (5 bases). This CDR3 contains 12 residues. V gave up 7 bases and J gave up 7 bases, with 12 bases separating them. From germline, CDR1 is KGHDR and CDR2 SFDVKD. CDR3 bases: TGTGCCACCAGGGGGGGGGAAGATGAAGCTTTCTTT. This encodes CATRGGEDEAFF.

This rearrangement joins TRBV24-1 to TRBJ2-7, with 10 bases lining up with TRBD1. The CDR3 has 18 residues. With 3 bases clipped from V and 6 bases from J, the junction kept 16 bases outside the gene matches. CDR1 is KGHDR and CDR2 is SFDVKD in the germline V gene. CDR3 bases: TGTGCCACCAGTGATCCTCGGACAGGGGGTACCTCCCGGGCCGAGCAGTACTTC. Protein product: CATSDPRTGGTSRAEQYF.

The chain uses TRBV27 and TRBJ2-2; 9 positions match TRBD1. V lost 5 bases and J lost 3; bases outside the gene matches: 4. CDR1 and CDR2 from the germline V gene are MNHEY and SMNVEV (reference sequence). The CDR3 loop spans 15 amino acids. The CDR3 DNA sequence: TGTGCCAGCAGTCAAGGACAGGGGTACACCGGGGAGCTGTTTTTT. Translated, it gives CASSQGQGYTGELFF.

This chain links TRBV6-5 with TRBJ2-1; 11 bases map to TRBD2. The CDR3 spans 14 residues. The V segment lost 6 bases and the J segment 9 bases; nucleotides outside the gene matches: 7. The germline V gene has CDR1 MNHEY and CDR2 SVGAGI. The DNA of the CDR3 is TGTGCCAGCAGAGGACTAGCGGGTCTTGGTGAGCAGTTCTTC. It translates to CASRGLAGLGEQFF.

This chain links TRBV7-2 with TRBJ2-3; TRBD2 might be the D (6 bases). The CDR3 has 16 amino acids. The V end was cut by 0 bases, the J end by 4 bases, with 14 bases between. Germline V gives CDR1 SGHTA, CDR2 FQGNSA. The CDR3 coding sequence is TGTGCCAGCAGCTTAGCGCGGGCGGGGAGGTCAGATACGCAGTATTTT. Its protein is CASSLARAGRSDTQYF.

The chain recombines TRBV5-1 with TRBJ1-1; D gene uncertain. This CDR3 region has 14 residues. The germline V gene encodes CDR1 SGHRS and CDR2 YFSETQ. Trimming took 1 base from V and 1 from J, leaving 8 bases between them. The CDR3, as DNA: TGCGCCAGCAGCTTGCCGACGGGGAACACTGAAGCTTTCTTT. Residues: CASSLPTGNTEAFF.

This chain uses TRBV18 with TRBJ1-1; 11 bases fit TRBD1. The V gene's germline CDR1 is KGHSH and CDR2 LQKENI. This CDR3 comprises 15 residues. With V trimmed by 6 bases and J by 2 bases, 5 bases remained unmatched. Written as DNA, the CDR3 is TGTGCCAGCTCCCTGGGACAGGGGGGAAACACTGAAGCTTTCTTT. It translates to CASSLGQGGNTEAFF.

The chain recombines TRBV7-2 with TRBJ2-1; TRBD2 matches 14 bases. Germline V gene data show CDR1 as SGHTA and CDR2 as FQGNSA. This CDR3 spans 17 amino acids. V trimming: 5 bases; J trimming: 5 bases; junction bases outside the gene matches: 8. The CDR3 spells CASSGRLAGGRNNEQFF. The CDR3 nucleotides read TGTGCCAGCAGCGGAAGACTAGCGGGAGGGCGGAACAATGAGCAGTTCTTC.

The V call is TRBV5-6, the J call TRBJ2-3; TRBD2 aligns across 7 bases. CDR3 length: 17 residues. Germline V gene lookup returns CDR1 SGHDT and CDR2 YYEEEE. Unmatched junction bases numbered 14, after V lost 4 bases and J lost 3 bases. The CDR3 coding sequence is TGTGCCAGCAGCAAAGCATTCGGGACTATCGAAACAGATACGCAGTATTTT. It specifies CASSKAFGTIETDTQYF. Drawing the rest from reference TRBV5-6 and TRBJ2-3, the complete variable domain is DAGVTQSPTHLIKTRGQQVTLRCSPKSGHDTVSWYQQALGQGPQFIFQYYEEEERQRGNFPDRFSGHQFPNYSSELNVNALLLGDSALYLCASSKAFGTIETDTQYFGPGTRLTVL.

V usage is TRBV11-1 and J usage is TRBJ1-1; D may be TRBD1 (6 bases). Between the trimmed V and J ends, which lost 5 bases and 2 bases, there was a span of 12 bases. This CDR3 is 14 amino acids long. Germline V lookup: CDR1 SGHAT, CDR2 FQDESV (reference sequence). The CDR3 region has the DNA TGTGCCAGCAGCCTCAGGGGCTCAAACACTGAAGCTTTCTTT. As protein: CASSLRGSNTEAFF.

The genes are TRBV28 and TRBJ1-6, with D tentatively TRBD1 (5 bases). The germline gives CDR1 MDHEN, CDR2 SYDVKM. CDR3 length equals 13 residues. V was trimmed by 5 bases and J by 15 bases, leaving 17 bases between them. The CDR3 reads CASSTRTPWLLHF. CDR3 nucleotide sequence: TGTGCCAGCAGTACCCGGACACCTTGGCTCCTCCACTTT.

This rearrangement joins TRBV4-3 to TRBJ2-7; D ambiguous. Germline CDR1 is LGHNA and CDR2 is YSLEER. CDR3 length: 14 amino acids. V was shortened by 3 bases and J by 1 base, with 10 bases between the two germline ends. The chain's CDR3 is CASSQYPGSYEQYF. DNA of the CDR3: TGCGCCAGCAGCCAGTATCCCGGGTCCTACGAGCAGTACTTC.

The genes are TRBV3-1 (or the pseudogene TRBV3-2) and TRBJ1-6, with D uncertain. V shed 0 bases and J shed 6 bases, with 9 bases lying between them. CDR1 is LGHDT, CDR2 YNNKEL, per germline (reference sequence). This CDR3 contains 15 residues. For the CDR3, the DNA is TGTGCCAGCAGCCAAGATTCGAGAGTTAATTCACCCCTCCACTTT. It codes for CASSQDSRVNSPLHF.

The genes are TRBV4-3 and TRBJ2-1, with TRBD2 identical over 9 bases. CDR3 length: 17 residues. With 3 bases clipped from V and 6 bases from J, the junction kept 12 bases outside the gene matches. The germline V gene has CDR1 LGHNA and CDR2 YSLEER. The CDR3 reads CASSHTLAGRVANEQFF. As DNA, the CDR3 is TGCGCCAGCAGCCACACTCTAGCGGGGAGGGTTGCCAATGAGCAGTTCTTC.

V is TRBV4-3 and J is TRBJ2-1; 8 nucleotides agree with TRBD2. The CDR3 sequence is 18 residues long. CDR1 is LGHNA, CDR2 YSLEER, per germline. J lost 1 base, V lost 2 bases, and 10 bases had no gene match. This chain's CDR3 is CASSQRQGRGGSYNEQFF. In DNA form, the CDR3 reads TGCGCCAGCAGCCAAAGGCAGGGCCGGGGGGGATCCTACAATGAGCAGTTCTTC.

The rearrangement uses TRBV29-1 and TRBJ2-2; TRBD1 matches at 8 bases. Germline loops: CDR1 SQVTM, CDR2 ANQGSEA. J was trimmed by 5 bases and V by 4 bases; bases with no gene match: 0. The CDR3 runs to 12 residues. This chain's CDR3 is CSVGQGTGELFF. For the CDR3, the DNA is TGCAGCGTTGGACAGGGGACCGGGGAGCTGTTTTTT.

V gene TRBV5-1 combines with J gene TRBJ2-3; a possible D gene is TRBD1 (6 bases). The CDR3 is 14 amino acids. Germline CDR1 SGHRS, CDR2 YFSETQ. V lost 3 bases and J lost 2, with 10 bases in between. The CDR3 DNA sequence: TGCGCCAGCAGCTCCACAGGGTTCACAGATACGCAGTATTTT. This codes for CASSSTGFTDTQYF. Using reference TRBV5-1 and TRBJ2-3 for the parts outside the CDR3, the full variable domain is KAGVTQTPRYLIKTRGQQVTLSCSPISGHRSVSWYQQTPGQGLQFLFEYFSETQRNKGNFPGRFSGRQFSNSRSEMNVSTLELGDSALYLCASSSTGFTDTQYFGPGTRLTVL.

The chain has TRBV11-2 and TRBJ2-2; D ambiguous. CDR1 and CDR2 from the germline V gene are SGHAT and FQNNGV. V was pared by 0 bases and J by 7 bases, with 12 bases between. The CDR3 is made up of 15 amino acids. This chain's CDR3 is CASSLDLVRNGELFF. The DNA of the CDR3 is TGTGCCAGCAGCTTAGATCTTGTGAGGAACGGGGAGCTGTTTTTT.

The J gene is TRBJ1-5, the V gene TRBV28, with 9 bases that match TRBD1. CDR3 length: 13 residues. V lost 11 bases and J lost 6; bases outside the gene matches: 8. Germline assignment: CDR1 MDHEN and CDR2 SYDVKM. The CDR3 is CALGDRASQPQHF. As DNA, the CDR3 is TGTGCCCTTGGGGACAGGGCTAGTCAGCCCCAGCATTTT.

This clone was seen more than once but under ten times. The V and J genes are TRBV28 and TRBJ2-7; a possible D gene is TRBD1 (5 bases). Trimming shortened V by 3 bases and J by 0 bases, and 18 bases separated the two germline ends. Per germline, CDR1 MDHEN and CDR2 SYDVKM. This CDR3 region has 17 residues. The CDR3 is CASSLPPAYRGSYEQYF. CDR3 nucleotide sequence: TGTGCCAGCAGTTTGCCACCCGCCTATAGGGGCTCCTACGAGCAGTACTTC.

CDR3 nucleotides: TGTGCCAGCAGTACAGGGCGATATTCACCCCTCCACTTT. Its protein is CASSTGRYSPLHF. This chain links TRBV12-3 or TRBV12-4 with TRBJ1-6; possibly TRBD1 for D (6 bases). The V end was cut by 5 bases, the J end by 8 bases, with 10 bases between. The length of the CDR3 is 13 residues.

The chain recombines TRBV4-2 with TRBJ1-1; D is ambiguous. V gave up 7 bases and J gave up 1 base, with 16 bases separating them. The CDR3 has 15 residues. Germline V gene sequence: CDR1 LGHNA, CDR2 YNFKEQ. The CDR3 DNA reads TGTGCCAGCAAACCCCGGGGATTGGGGAACACTGAAGCTTTCTTT. This sequence encodes CASKPRGLGNTEAFF.